This T cell receptor (beta chain) comes out of a study of patients and donors after allogeneic stem cell transplantation. There are a few counts of this clonotype. TCRdb redid the calling of the RT-PCR reads with MiXCR, one entry per CDR3 protein. The repertoire consists of about 960,000 distinct CDR3 sequences, with 15% to 20% occurring once and the leading ten covering approximately 5.9%. J lost 2 bases, V lost 5 bases, and 8 bases had no gene match. Germline V gene sequence: CDR1 SGHTA, CDR2 FQGNSA. This CDR3 has 16 amino acids. Sequencing was done on a sample of blood, either unsorted or a sorted T cell fraction (not recorded which). The receptor was isolated from a human donor who was either an allogeneic HSCT recipient or a stem cell or donor lymphocyte infusion donor (not recorded which). It is not recorded whose cells these are; they may come from a transplant donor. The genes are TRBV7-2 and TRBJ2-1, with 8 bases fitting TRBD1. The chain's CDR3 is CASSLRGGQAYNEQFF. DNA of the CDR3: TGTGCCAGCAGCCTACGTGGGGGACAGGCCTACAATGAGCAGTTCTTC.